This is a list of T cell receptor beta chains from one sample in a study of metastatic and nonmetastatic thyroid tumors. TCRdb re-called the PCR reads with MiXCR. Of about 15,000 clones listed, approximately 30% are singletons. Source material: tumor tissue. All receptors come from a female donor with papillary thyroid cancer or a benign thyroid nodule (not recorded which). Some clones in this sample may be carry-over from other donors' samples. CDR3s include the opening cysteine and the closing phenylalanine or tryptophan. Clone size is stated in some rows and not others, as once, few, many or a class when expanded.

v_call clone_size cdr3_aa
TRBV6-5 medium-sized CASSYLGSGNTIYF
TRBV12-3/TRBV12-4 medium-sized CASSSRGEAFF
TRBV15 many CATSRDRGGRVGEQFF
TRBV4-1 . CASSPWGQEGSPLHF
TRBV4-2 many CATANSGSGTDTQYF
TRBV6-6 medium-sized CASSYDGADEQYF
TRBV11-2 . CASTRGGGYEQYF
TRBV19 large CASSAEAAGYEQYF
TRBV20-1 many CSAYQQYF
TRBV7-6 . CASSVTGTYYEQYF
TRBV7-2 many CASSRTGGFNQPQHF
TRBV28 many CASSLGQPQHF
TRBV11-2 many CASSLAEDTQYF
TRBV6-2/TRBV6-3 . CANSSGGKGEHFF
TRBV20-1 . CSARRSGPRYGYTF
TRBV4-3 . CASSNRGQGAQETQYF
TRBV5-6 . CASSRVDDYNEQFF
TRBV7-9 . CAIIRGLREQYF
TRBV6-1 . CASSPVRTVVHEQYF
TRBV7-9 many CASRPPSGLNTEAFF
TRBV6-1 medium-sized CASSINRDTEAFF
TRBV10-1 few CASRGQANTEAFF
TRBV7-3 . CASSLAGSYEQYF
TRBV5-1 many CASSGDGQGGNEQFF
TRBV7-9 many CASRKVQPQHF
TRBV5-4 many CASSRQDGTNEKLFF
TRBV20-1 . CSARDTRQGNYNEQFF
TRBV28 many CASSPLGINNEKLFF
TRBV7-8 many CASSLRGLDLSGANVLTF
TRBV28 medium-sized CASRSDRLTEAFF
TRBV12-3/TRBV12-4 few CASSSRAQGNTEAFF
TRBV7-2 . CASSKQRGIGELFF
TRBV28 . CASNDPNTGELFF
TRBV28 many CASSSGATNEKLFF
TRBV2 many CASSVEPGELFF
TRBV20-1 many CSATRDSAGEKLFF
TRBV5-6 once CASSLAGVAHLGAVF
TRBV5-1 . CASSLRQVLSGVGNEQFF
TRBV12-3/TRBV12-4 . CASSFSYTIYF
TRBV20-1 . CSAELAGALDEQFF
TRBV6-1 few CASSQLYEQYF
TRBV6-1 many CASSLGPGPDTQYF
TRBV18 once CASSPGRQGTYEQYF
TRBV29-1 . CSGAGWGGGELFF
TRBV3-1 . CASSQGRGGNQPQHF
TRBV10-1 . CASGRHNEQFF
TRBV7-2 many CASSSRLNTQYF
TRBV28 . CSSTLARGPQPQHF
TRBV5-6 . CASSSWSGLGNTDTQYF
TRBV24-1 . CATSESTGYQPQHF
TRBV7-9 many CASSLSLAGSYNEQFF